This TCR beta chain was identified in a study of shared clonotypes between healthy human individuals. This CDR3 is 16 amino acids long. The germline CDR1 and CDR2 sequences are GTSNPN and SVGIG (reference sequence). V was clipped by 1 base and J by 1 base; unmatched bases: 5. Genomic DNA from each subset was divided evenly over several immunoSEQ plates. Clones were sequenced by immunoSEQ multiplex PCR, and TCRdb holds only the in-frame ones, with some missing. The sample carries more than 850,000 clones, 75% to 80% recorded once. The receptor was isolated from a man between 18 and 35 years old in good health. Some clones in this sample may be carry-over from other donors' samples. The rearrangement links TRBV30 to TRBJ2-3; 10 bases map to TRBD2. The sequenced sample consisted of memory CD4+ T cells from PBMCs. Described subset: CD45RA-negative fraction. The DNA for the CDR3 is TGTGCCTGGAGTGGGCTAGCGGGAGTGCGCACAGATACGCAGTATTTT. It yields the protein CAWSGLAGVRTDTQYF.